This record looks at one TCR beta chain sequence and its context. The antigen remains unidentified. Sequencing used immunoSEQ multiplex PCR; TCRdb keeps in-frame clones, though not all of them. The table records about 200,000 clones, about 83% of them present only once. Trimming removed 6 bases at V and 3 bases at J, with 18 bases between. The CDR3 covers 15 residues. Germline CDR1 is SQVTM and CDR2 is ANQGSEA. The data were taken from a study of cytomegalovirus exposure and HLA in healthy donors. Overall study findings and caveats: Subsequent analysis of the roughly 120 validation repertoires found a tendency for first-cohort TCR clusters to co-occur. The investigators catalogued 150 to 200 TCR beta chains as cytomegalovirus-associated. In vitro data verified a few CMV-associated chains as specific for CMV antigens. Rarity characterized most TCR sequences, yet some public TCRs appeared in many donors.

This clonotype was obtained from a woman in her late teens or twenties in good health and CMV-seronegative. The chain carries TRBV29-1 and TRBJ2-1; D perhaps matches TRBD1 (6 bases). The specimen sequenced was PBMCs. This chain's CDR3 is CSVRKGEGGYNEQFF. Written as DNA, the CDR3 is TGCAGCGTGCGTAAGGGGGAAGGCGGCTACAATGAGCAGTTCTTC.